This T cell receptor beta chain was recorded in a study of cytomegalovirus exposure and HLA in healthy donors (dated by TCRdb to about 2017). Some background on the complete study: The 666 repertoires of the first cohort and the 120 validation repertoires were produced on the same platform, according to a later analysis. The study aimed to test whether cataloging public T cell receptors could reveal signatures of past pathogen exposure. Besides the first cohort of 666 subjects, a separate validation cohort made up of about 120 different subjects was used. To predict cytomegalovirus infection status, the study combined high-throughput TCR immunosequencing, statistical association of individual TCRs with disease status, and machine learning.

Sequences DFQATT (CDR1) and SNEGSKA (CDR2) are obtained from the germline V gene (reference sequence). There are 11 amino acids in the CDR3, from cysteine to phenylalanine inclusive. Only the CDR3 DNA stays, 33 bases, in frame from base 1. V and J lose 2 bases and 4 bases, and a span of 5 bases separates them. A word on this clone: No antigen is known for it. No per-base quality is available; no much larger clone lies one base away.

The donors were included in the validation cohort of 120 subjects, a group kept apart from the roughly 700-subject first cohort. Receptor amplification or capture employed the immunoSEQ multiplex PCR assay. The study's own analysis went as follows. A statistical classification framework was developed to diagnose cytomegalovirus status using the catalog of TCR beta chain sequences. TCRdb carries this immuneACCESS record with in-frame sequences only. Its versions omit some clonotypes, under half of them owing to an unresolved V gene in the studies checked, with the rest unexplained. V, J and clone size were drawn from that table, and D and trimming were deduced from the DNA. The sample has more than 250,000 clones on record, 90% of them singletons. The top ten clonotypes cover around 3.3% of the sample. Study-level results and caveats: A few of the identified cytomegalovirus-associated TCR beta chains were confirmed in vitro to be specific for cytomegalovirus antigens. The study gave a list of 150 to 200 TCR beta chains associated with cytomegalovirus. A later analysis found that TCRs clustered in the first cohort also tended to co-occur in the 95 to 150 validation repertoires, with more than 90% of cluster scores above 0. The authors suggested that the approach could potentially be generalized to other disease states and immunological phenotypes. All 130 or so repertoires were used to score co-occurrence in the validation cohort in a later analysis, because that analysis had no HLA typing for the cohort. The classifier was reported to diagnose cytomegalovirus status with high specificity and sensitivity in both the original cohort and the validation cohort. Across donors, most TCR sequences were observed very rarely, whereas some public TCRs were present in many individuals.

Source material: PBMCs. This chain is built from TRBV20-1 and TRBJ1-1, with the identity of the D gene unclear. The TCR comes from a woman aged 25 to 39 in good health and CMV-seronegative. DNA sequence: TGCAGTGCTAGATGGGGCACTGAAGCTTTCTTT. This translates into CSARWGTEAFF.